The 32 T cell receptor beta chains listed next were all sequenced from one sample in a study of T cells in localized non-small cell lung cancer. TCRdb's copy holds only in-frame clones and misses some; the assay was immunoSEQ multiplex PCR. In the table there are 25,000 to 35,000 clones, 94% of which are singletons. The sequencing here drew on peripheral blood, taken before any cancer treatment. Receptors were obtained from a woman aged 35-70 years with stage I lung adenocarcinoma.

The gene calls are TRBV29-1 and TRBJ2-4; D gene ambiguous. Germline CDR1 SQVTM, CDR2 ANQGSEA. Trimming stripped 6 bases from V and 0 bases from J, with 3 bases between. The CDR3 has 11 amino acids. The CDR3 sequence is CSVTAKNIQYF. CDR3 in DNA: TGCAGCGTAACAGCCAAAAACATTCAGTACTTC.

The V call is TRBV5-4, the J call TRBJ2-5, with D unclear. In germline, CDR1 is SGHNT, CDR2 YYREEE (reference sequence). With 0 bases removed from V and 7 bases from J, the gap between germline ends came to 4 bases. The CDR3 extends over 11 amino acids. CDR3 in amino acids: CASSLAGTQYF. DNA for the CDR3: TGTGCCAGCAGCTTGGCGGGGACCCAGTACTTC.

The CDR3 nucleotides read TGTGCCAGCTCACCACCGAGCAGGCCCATTTTCAAGAATACGCAGTATTTT. Its protein is CASSPPSRPIFKNTQYF. The chain employs TRBV18 and TRBJ2-3, with D unresolved. V lost 0 bases to trimming and J lost 7 bases, with 20 bases between them. The germline CDR1 and CDR2 sequences are KGHSH and LQKENI. This CDR3 region has 17 residues.

The DNA of the CDR3 is TGTGCCAGCAGCAGAGGGGTCGTAGCGGCCACCCTGAGCTCCTACGAGCAGTACTTC. Encoded protein: CASSRGVVAATLSSYEQYF. V usage is TRBV7-8 and J usage is TRBJ2-7, with D perhaps matching TRBD2 (6 bases). V lost 5 bases and J lost 0, with 26 bases in between. CDR3 length: 19 residues. From germline, CDR1 is SGHVS and CDR2 FQNEAQ.

The V gene is TRBV7-2, the J gene TRBJ2-5, with D possibly matching TRBD1 (6 bases). Trimming stripped 5 bases from V and 5 bases from J, with 15 bases between. CDR1 and CDR2 (germline): SGHTA, FQGNSA. The CDR3 contains 14 residues. CDR3 sequence: CASSQRTDLETQYF. In nucleotides, the CDR3 is TGTGCCAGCAGCCAAAGGACAGATCTGGAGACCCAGTACTTC.

The DNA for the CDR3 is TGTGCCAGCAGCGTAAATTGGGGTGGAAGGGGATCGCACACTCAGCCCCAGCATTTT. It encodes CASSVNWGGRGSHTQPQHF. This chain uses TRBV9 with TRBJ1-5; tentative D call: TRBD1 (5 bases). The V gene lost 1 base and the J gene lost 6 bases, with 26 bases spanning the gap. The germline gives CDR1 SGDLS, CDR2 YYNGEE. This CDR3 has 19 amino acids.

This rearrangement joins TRBV6-5 to TRBJ1-1; D remains ambiguous. This CDR3 has 13 amino acids. Germline V lookup: CDR1 MNHEY, CDR2 SVGAGI. V gave up 5 bases and J gave up 4 bases, with 11 bases separating them. The CDR3: CASSPRFLTEAFF. The CDR3 DNA reads as TGTGCCAGCAGTCCCCGGTTCCTCACTGAAGCTTTCTTT.

The V gene is TRBV7-9, the J gene TRBJ1-2, with 8 bases lining up with TRBD1. This CDR3 has 18 residues. CDR1 is SEHNR and CDR2 is FQNEAQ in the germline V gene (reference sequence). The trim removed 7 bases at V and 2 bases at J, leaving 18 bases unmatched. This CDR3 reads CASNFGPDRGRRNYGYTF. In DNA form, the CDR3 reads TGTGCCAGCAACTTTGGCCCTGACAGGGGTCGAAGGAACTATGGCTACACCTTC.

This clone has a single count. V usage is TRBV28 and J usage is TRBJ2-7, with TRBD2 matching over 7 bases. The CDR3 is 14 residues long. Trimming at V came to 1 base and at J to 7 bases, leaving 7 bases not matched to a gene. Germline CDR1 MDHEN, CDR2 SYDVKM. The CDR3 sequence: CASSLLGPGGEQYF. The CDR3 DNA sequence: TGTGCCAGCAGTTTATTAGGGCCCGGGGGGGAGCAGTACTTC.

V gene TRBV28 combines with J gene TRBJ1-5, with D possibly being TRBD1 (6 bases). Trimming pared 7 bases from V and 3 bases from J, leaving 19 bases between. Germline CDR1 and CDR2: MDHEN and SYDVKM. The CDR3 loop spans 16 amino acids. The CDR3 is CASTKWARGANQPQHF. The CDR3 nucleotides read TGTGCCAGCACAAAGTGGGCCAGGGGTGCCAATCAGCCCCAGCATTTT.

The V gene is TRBV5-1, the J gene TRBJ2-3; 13 nucleotides agree with TRBD2. The CDR3 is 16 amino acids. V lost 1 base to trimming and J lost 3 bases; unmatched junction nucleotides: 2. Per the germline V gene, CDR1 is SGHRS and CDR2 is YFSETQ. CDR3: CASSLRTSGGTDTQYF. The DNA for the CDR3 is TGCGCCAGCAGCTTGCGGACTAGCGGGGGTACAGATACGCAGTATTTT.

The rearrangement joins TRBV28 to TRBJ1-5; D is unresolved. Germline CDR1 MDHEN, CDR2 SYDVKM. V dropped 4 bases and J dropped 6 bases, with 7 bases sitting between them. The CDR3 is 12 amino acids. DNA of the CDR3: TGTGCCAGCAGTTCCATCGGTCAGCCCCAGCATTTT. Its translation is CASSSIGQPQHF.

This clone was seen a few times. The chain carries TRBV7-3 and TRBJ1-1; D unclear. CDR3 length equals 14 residues. With 4 bases removed from V and 1 base from J, the gap between germline ends came to 10 bases. Germline assignment: CDR1 SGHTA and CDR2 FQGTGA. The CDR3 nucleotides read TGTGCCAGCAGCTCGGGGAGTGGGAACACTGAAGCTTTCTTT. It specifies CASSSGSGNTEAFF. Combining the CDR3 with reference TRBV7-3 and TRBJ1-1 gives the whole variable domain GAGVSQTPSNKVTEKGKYVELRCDPISGHTALYWYRQSLGQGPEFLIYFQGTGAADDSGLPNDRFFAVRPEGSVSTLKIQRTERGDSAVYLCASSSGSGNTEAFFGQGTRLTVV.

J is TRBJ2-2 and V is TRBV2; no definite D call. Trimming removed 7 bases at V and 1 base at J, with 10 bases between. CDR1 is SNHLY, CDR2 FYNNEI, per germline. The CDR3 totals 14 residues. Here the CDR3 reads CASKEIENTGELFF. CDR3 DNA sequence: TGTGCCAGCAAGGAGATTGAGAACACCGGGGAGCTGTTTTTT.

This clone was seen only once. The chain employs TRBV5-6 and TRBJ1-4; tentative D call: TRBD1 (5 bases). V lost 4 bases and J 3 bases, leaving 13 bases between the germline ends. This CDR3 is 15 amino acids long. In germline, CDR1 is SGHDT, CDR2 YYEEEE. CDR3 residues: CASSLRDGSNEKLFF. CDR3 sequence (DNA): TGTGCCAGCAGCCTTAGGGACGGCTCTAATGAAAAACTGTTTTTT.

This chain uses TRBV28 with TRBJ2-7, with D possibly matching TRBD2 (5 bases). Looked up from germline, CDR1 is MDHEN and CDR2 is SYDVKM. This CDR3 is 15 amino acids long. V was pared by 5 bases and J by 4 bases, with 18 bases between. The CDR3: CASSPTPGSLYEQYF. The CDR3 nucleotides are TGTGCCAGCAGTCCAACCCCGGGATCCCTATACGAGCAGTACTTC.

This chain links TRBV7-3 with TRBJ2-3, with a possible D match to TRBD2 (5 bases). The germline gives CDR1 SGHTA, CDR2 FQGTGA. The germline V and J ends were trimmed by 3 bases and 4 bases, with 11 bases remaining between them. The CDR3 spans 14 residues. The chain's CDR3 is CASSLELASDTQYF. The CDR3 DNA reads as TGTGCCAGCAGCTTGGAGCTAGCTTCAGATACGCAGTATTTT.

The chain employs TRBV5-8 and TRBJ1-5; 9 positions agree with TRBD1. The germline gives CDR1 SGHTS, CDR2 YDEGEE. The CDR3 runs to 17 residues. The J segment lost 0 bases and the V segment lost 4 bases, leaving 8 bases of the junction unmatched. The CDR3 region is CASSPDRGGNSNQPQHF. The CDR3 coding sequence is TGTGCCAGCAGCCCGGACAGGGGCGGGAATAGCAATCAGCCCCAGCATTTT. The whole variable domain, remainder taken from reference TRBV5-8 and TRBJ1-5, is EAGVTQSPTHLIKTRGQQATLRCSPISGHTSVYWYQQALGLGLQFLLWYDEGEERNRGNFPPRFSGRQFPNYSSELNVNALELEDSALYLCASSPDRGGNSNQPQHFGDGTRLSIL.

The rearrangement uses TRBV7-2 and TRBJ1-1; D gene ambiguous. The CDR3 loop spans 13 amino acids. From germline, CDR1 is SGHTA and CDR2 FQGNSA. V dropped 4 bases and J dropped 3 bases, with 9 bases sitting between them. CDR3 in DNA: TGTGCCAGCAGCTCCTCAAGATACACTGAAGCTTTCTTT. Its translation is CASSSSRYTEAFF.

This sequence joins TRBV11-2 and TRBJ2-1, with D perhaps TRBD1 or TRBD2 (6 bases each). This CDR3 comprises 16 residues. V shed 5 bases and J shed 2 bases, with 16 bases lying between them. The germline V gene encodes CDR1 SGHAT and CDR2 FQNNGV. The CDR3 DNA is TGTGCCAGCAGCCAGAGGTGGGGGGACACCTACAATGAGCAGTTCTTC. Translated, it gives CASSQRWGDTYNEQFF. Based on the CDR3 plus reference TRBV11-2 and TRBJ2-1, the full variable domain is EAGVAQSPRYKIIEKRQSVAFWCNPISGHATLYWYQQILGQGPKLLIQFQNNGVVDDSQLPKDRFSAERLKGVDSTLKIQPAKLEDSAVYLCASSQRWGDTYNEQFFGPGTRLTVL.

V and J are TRBV5-1 and TRBJ2-1, with TRBD1 identical over 7 bases. The junction had 18 bases not matched to a gene; V was cut back by 0 bases and J by 12 bases. The CDR3 extends over 17 amino acids. CDR1 and CDR2 (germline): SGHRS, YFSETQ. The CDR3: CASSLGNKGQAEGVQFF. DNA of the CDR3: TGCGCCAGCAGCTTGGGGAATAAAGGACAGGCCGAGGGGGTGCAGTTCTTC.

This chain links TRBV12-5 with TRBJ1-5; D remains ambiguous. Germline V gene lookup returns CDR1 LGHNT and CDR2 FRNRAP. This CDR3 is 11 amino acids long. V lost 6 bases to trimming and J lost 8 bases, with 8 bases between them. DNA of the CDR3: TGTGCTAGTGGCTTCCGGGAGCCCCAGCATTTT. It encodes CASGFREPQHF.

This chain joins TRBV7-9 and TRBJ2-2, with D hard to call. The CDR3 loop spans 15 amino acids. Trimming stripped 4 bases from V and 0 bases from J, with 9 bases between. Germline CDR1 SEHNR, CDR2 FQNEAQ (reference sequence). The CDR3 nucleotides are TGTGCCAGCAGCTGGGGAAGTGCGAACACCGGGGAGCTGTTTTTT. Protein product: CASSWGSANTGELFF. Looking up the rest from reference TRBV7-9 and TRBJ2-2 gives the full variable domain: DTGVSQNPRHKITKRGQNVTFRCDPISEHNRLYWYRQTLGQGPEFLTYFQNEAQLEKSRLLSDRFSAERPKGSFSTLEIQRTEQGDSAMYLCASSWGSANTGELFFGEGSRLTVL.

V gene TRBV13 combines with J gene TRBJ1-5, with unresolved D. The germline gives CDR1 PRHDT, CDR2 FYEKMQ (reference sequence). Trimming left V 5 bases short and J 7 bases short, with 9 bases between. The length of the CDR3 is 12 residues. The CDR3 protein is CASSNRGQPQHF. The DNA of the CDR3 is TGTGCCAGCAGCAACCGGGGACAGCCCCAGCATTTT.

V is TRBV6-6 and J is TRBJ1-1; TRBD1 matches at 7 bases. Germline assignment: CDR1 MNHNY and CDR2 SVGAGI (reference sequence). The CDR3 totals 16 residues. Trimming cost V 6 bases and J 1 base; bases outside gene matches: 11. The CDR3, as DNA: TGTGCCAGCAGCCACTTTAAGGCAGGGGGGAACACTGAAGCTTTCTTT. The encoded protein is CASSHFKAGGNTEAFF.

The chain combines TRBV28 with TRBJ1-2; D is possibly TRBD1 (5 bases). Germline lookup yields CDR1 MDHEN and CDR2 SYDVKM. This CDR3 spans 15 amino acids. The germline V and J ends were trimmed by 8 bases and 8 bases, with 24 bases remaining between them. The CDR3 sequence is CASRVGPDRRIGYTF. The CDR3 nucleotides are TGTGCCAGCCGGGTGGGACCTGATCGTCGAATCGGCTACACCTTC.

This clone has a single count. The chain links TRBV5-1 to TRBJ2-5; the D gene is possibly TRBD2 (6 bases). Deletions cut 5 bases from V and 1 base from J, with 12 bases between. The CDR3 contains 14 residues. Germline values: CDR1 SGHRS, CDR2 YFSETQ. In nucleotides, the CDR3 is TGCGCCAGCAGAACCGGGACTTTCCAAGAGACCCAGTACTTC. Its protein product is CASRTGTFQETQYF.

The chain links TRBV6-6 to TRBJ2-1, with 9 positions matching TRBD1. Per the germline V gene, CDR1 is MNHNY and CDR2 is SVGAGI (reference sequence). This CDR3 has 15 amino acids. J lost 7 bases, V lost 6 bases, and 10 bases had no gene match. DNA for the CDR3: TGTGCCAGCAGCAGTGCCGGGACAGGGACGAATGAGCAGTTCTTC. Translating it yields CASSSAGTGTNEQFF.

The V and J genes are TRBV9 and TRBJ2-7, with D maybe TRBD1 (6 bases). Trimming left V 4 bases short and J 5 bases short, with 22 bases between. Germline CDR1 is SGDLS and CDR2 is YYNGEE. This CDR3 is built from 16 residues. CDR3 residues: CASSPSPGRGDHEQYF. For the CDR3, the DNA is TGTGCCAGCAGCCCATCCCCCGGCAGGGGAGACCACGAGCAGTACTTC.

The rearrangement uses TRBV11-2 and TRBJ2-7; the D is unclear. The germline gives CDR1 SGHAT, CDR2 FQNNGV. V lost 3 bases and J lost 2, with 2 bases in between. The CDR3 loop spans 11 amino acids. CDR3 bases: TGTGCCAGCAGCTTTGCCTACGAGCAGTACTTC. Amino acids: CASSFAYEQYF. Together with reference TRBV11-2 and TRBJ2-7, the CDR3 gives the full variable domain: EAGVAQSPRYKIIEKRQSVAFWCNPISGHATLYWYQQILGQGPKLLIQFQNNGVVDDSQLPKDRFSAERLKGVDSTLKIQPAKLEDSAVYLCASSFAYEQYFGPGTRLTVT.

This clone has a single count. V is TRBV6-5 and J is TRBJ1-5, with D perhaps matching TRBD1 (5 bases). Germline V gene lookup returns CDR1 MNHEY and CDR2 SVGAGI. The CDR3 covers 15 residues. V lost 5 bases, J lost 6 bases, and 17 bases lay in between. The CDR3 DNA sequence: TGTGCCAGCAGTCAAAGGGGAATAAGATCTCAGCCCCAGCATTTT. Translated, it gives CASSQRGIRSQPQHF.

This clone has only one observation. This chain joins TRBV9 and TRBJ1-2; D is unclear. V dropped 0 bases and J dropped 8 bases, with 23 bases sitting between them. The CDR3 sequence is 17 residues long. Per germline, CDR1 SGDLS and CDR2 YYNGEE. CDR3 bases: TGTGCCAGCAGCGTAGGTAGGGTCGAAACTGAAGCTAAGGGCTACACCTTC. Its protein product is CASSVGRVETEAKGYTF. Full variable domain (remainder filled in from reference TRBV9 and TRBJ1-2): DSGVTQTPKHLITATGQRVTLRCSPRSGDLSVYWYQQSLDQGLQFLIQYYNGEERAKGNILERFSAQQFPDLHSELNLSSLELGDSALYFCASSVGRVETEAKGYTFGSGTRLTVV.